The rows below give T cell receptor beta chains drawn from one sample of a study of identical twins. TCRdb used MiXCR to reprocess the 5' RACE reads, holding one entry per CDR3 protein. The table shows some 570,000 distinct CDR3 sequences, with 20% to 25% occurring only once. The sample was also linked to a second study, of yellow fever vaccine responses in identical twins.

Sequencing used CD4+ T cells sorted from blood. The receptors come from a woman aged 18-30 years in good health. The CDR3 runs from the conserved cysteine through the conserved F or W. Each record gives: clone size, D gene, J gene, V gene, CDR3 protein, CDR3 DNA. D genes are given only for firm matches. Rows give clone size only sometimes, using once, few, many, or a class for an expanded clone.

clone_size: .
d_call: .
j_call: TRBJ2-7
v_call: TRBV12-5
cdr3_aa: CASGPDPPASYEQYF
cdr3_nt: TGTGCTAGTGGCCCCGACCCCCCCGCCTCCTACGAGCAGTACTTC

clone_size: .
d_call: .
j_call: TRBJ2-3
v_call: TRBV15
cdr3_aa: CATSRTASTDTQYF
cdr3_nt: TGTGCCACCTCCCGGACAGCTAGCACAGATACGCAGTATTTT

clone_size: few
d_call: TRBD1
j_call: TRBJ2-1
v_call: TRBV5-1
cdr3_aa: CASRGTGIGLHEQFF
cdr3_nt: TGCGCCAGCAGAGGGACAGGGATCGGGCTGCATGAGCAGTTCTTC

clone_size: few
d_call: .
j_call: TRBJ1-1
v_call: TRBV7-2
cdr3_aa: CASSLGHRAWIAEAFF
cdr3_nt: TGTGCCAGCAGCTTAGGGCATAGGGCGTGGATCGCTGAAGCTTTCTTT

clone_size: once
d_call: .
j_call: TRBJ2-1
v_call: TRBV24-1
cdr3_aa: CATSDYRDLNEQFF
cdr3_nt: TGTGCCACCAGTGATTACCGGGATCTCAATGAGCAGTTCTTC

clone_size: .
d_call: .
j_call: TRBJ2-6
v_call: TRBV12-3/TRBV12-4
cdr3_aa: CASTPGGSGSGANVLTF
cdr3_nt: TGTGCCAGCACCCCGGGTGGATCGGGCTCTGGGGCCAACGTCCTGACTTTC

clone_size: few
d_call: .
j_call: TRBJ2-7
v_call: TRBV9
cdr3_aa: CASSSLEGAHEQYF
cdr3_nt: TGTGCCAGCAGCTCCTTGGAGGGGGCCCACGAGCAGTACTTC

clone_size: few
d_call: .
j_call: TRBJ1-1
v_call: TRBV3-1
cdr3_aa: CASSQVLQNTEAFF
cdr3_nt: TGTGCCAGCAGCCAAGTTCTCCAGAACACTGAAGCTTTCTTT

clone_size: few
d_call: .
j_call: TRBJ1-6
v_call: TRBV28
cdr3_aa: CASSARDKSYSPLHF
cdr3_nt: TGTGCCAGCAGCGCAAGGGACAAGTCCTATTCACCCCTCCACTTT

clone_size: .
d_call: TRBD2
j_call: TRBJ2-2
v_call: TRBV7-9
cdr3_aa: CASRIAGGQNTGELFF
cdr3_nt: TGTGCCAGCAGAATAGCGGGGGGCCAGAACACCGGGGAGCTGTTTTTT

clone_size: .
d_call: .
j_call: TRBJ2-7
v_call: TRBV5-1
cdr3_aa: CASTISGDSYEQYF
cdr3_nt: TGCGCCAGCACAATCTCAGGGGACTCCTACGAGCAGTACTTC

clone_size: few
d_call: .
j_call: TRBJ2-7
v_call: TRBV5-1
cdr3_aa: CASSLGLASSYEQYF
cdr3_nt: TGCGCCAGCAGCTTGGGCCTAGCAAGCTCCTACGAGCAGTACTTC

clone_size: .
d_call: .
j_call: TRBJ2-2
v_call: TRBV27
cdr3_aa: CASSFGYRSNTGELFF
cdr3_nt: TGTGCCAGCAGTTTCGGGTACAGATCGAACACCGGGGAGCTGTTTTTT

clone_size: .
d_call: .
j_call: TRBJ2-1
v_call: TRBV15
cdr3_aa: CATARGTTYNEQFF
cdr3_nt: TGTGCCACCGCCAGGGGAACAACGTACAATGAGCAGTTCTTC

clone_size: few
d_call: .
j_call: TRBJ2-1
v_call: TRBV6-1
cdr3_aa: CASSAVSAASYNEQFF
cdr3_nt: TGTGCCAGCAGCGCCGTATCGGCCGCCTCCTACAATGAGCAGTTCTTC

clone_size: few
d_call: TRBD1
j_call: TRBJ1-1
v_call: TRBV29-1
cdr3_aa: CSGTGTQGVEAFF
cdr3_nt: TGCAGCGGCACCGGGACCCAGGGGGTTGAAGCTTTCTTT

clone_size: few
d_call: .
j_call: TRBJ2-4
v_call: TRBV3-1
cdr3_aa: CASSQTQGHIQYF
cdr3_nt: TGTGCCAGCAGCCAAACCCAGGGCCACATTCAGTACTTC

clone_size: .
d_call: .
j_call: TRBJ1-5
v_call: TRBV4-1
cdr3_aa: CASSQDEGPLSQPQHF
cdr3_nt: TGCGCCAGCAGCCAAGATGAAGGGCCCCTAAGTCAGCCCCAGCATTTT

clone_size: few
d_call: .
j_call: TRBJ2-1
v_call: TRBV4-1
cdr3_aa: CASSHRARGNEQFF
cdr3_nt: TGCGCCAGCAGCCACCGCGCCAGGGGAAATGAGCAGTTCTTC

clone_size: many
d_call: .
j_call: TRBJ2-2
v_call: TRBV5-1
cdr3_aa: CASSLEGAGTGELFF
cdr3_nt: TGTGCCAGCAGCTTGGAGGGGGCGGGCACCGGGGAGCTGTTTTTT

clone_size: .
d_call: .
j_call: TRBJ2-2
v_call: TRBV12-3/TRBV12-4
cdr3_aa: CASSLGIWNGELFF
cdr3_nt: TGTGCCAGCAGTTTGGGGATTTGGAACGGGGAGCTGTTTTTT

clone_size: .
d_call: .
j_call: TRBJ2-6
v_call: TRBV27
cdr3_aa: CASSSGSGVGISGANVLTF
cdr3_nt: TGTGCCAGCAGTTCCGGTTCAGGGGTAGGAATCTCTGGGGCCAACGTCCTGACTTTC

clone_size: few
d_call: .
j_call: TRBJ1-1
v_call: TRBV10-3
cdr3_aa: CAISRGPPGSEAFF
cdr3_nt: TGTGCCATCAGTAGGGGACCGCCGGGGTCTGAAGCTTTCTTT

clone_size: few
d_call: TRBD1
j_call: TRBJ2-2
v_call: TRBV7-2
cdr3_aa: CASSAPGQGNTGELFF
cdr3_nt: TGTGCCAGCAGTGCACCCGGACAGGGGAACACCGGGGAGCTGTTTTTT

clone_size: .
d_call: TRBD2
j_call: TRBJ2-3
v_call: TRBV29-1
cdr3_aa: CSVEGWTGLAGDMGTDTQYF
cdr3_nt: TGCAGCGTTGAGGGTTGGACGGGACTAGCGGGAGACATGGGCACAGATACGCAGTATTTT

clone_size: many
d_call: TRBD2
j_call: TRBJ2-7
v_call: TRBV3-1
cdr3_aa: CASSPAGGTFGGQYF
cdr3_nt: TGTGCCAGCAGCCCAGCGGGAGGTACCTTTGGCGGGCAGTACTTC

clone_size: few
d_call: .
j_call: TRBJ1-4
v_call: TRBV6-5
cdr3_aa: CASSYEGRENEKLFF
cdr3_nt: TGTGCCAGCAGTTACGAAGGGAGGGAGAATGAAAAACTGTTTTTT

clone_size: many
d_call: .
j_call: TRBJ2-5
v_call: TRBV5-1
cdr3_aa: CASSLGYQETQYF
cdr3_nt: TGTGCCAGCAGCTTAGGGTACCAAGAGACCCAGTACTTC